The rows below give T cell receptor beta chains drawn from one sample of a study of cytomegalovirus exposure and HLA in healthy donors. Here immunoSEQ multiplex PCR was the method, and the copy in TCRdb shows in-frame clones only, minus some. The data hold under 95,000 clones, with 6.5% to 8% observed a single time. Sequencing was done on a sample of PBMCs. The receptors stem from a man in his forties or fifties in good health and CMV-seronegative. Both conserved end residues are part of each CDR3. A D gene is named only where the DNA matches it firmly. Size tells how often a clone was seen (once, few, many) or the class of an expanded clone, and some rows leave it out.

j_call v_call clone_size d_call cdr3_nt cdr3_aa
TRBJ2-2 TRBV28 few - TGTGCCAGCAGTTTTAGGCAGGGGACCCCCGGGGAGCTGTTTTTT CASSFRQGTPGELFF
TRBJ2-5 TRBV5-5 - - TGTGCCAGCAGTCCGATGTGGGGGCGAGAGACCCAGTACTTC CASSPMWGRETQYF
TRBJ2-7 TRBV15 - TRBD1 TGTGCCACCAGCAGAGTAGAACCAGGGGGCGAGCAGTACTTC CATSRVEPGGEQYF
TRBJ2-7 TRBV27 - TRBD1 TGTGCCAGCAGTTTATGGGCCGGGACAGACTACGAGCAGTACTTC CASSLWAGTDYEQYF
TRBJ2-3 TRBV4-2 few - TGTGCCAGCAGCCCTAGCCCGAAGACCACAGATACGCAGTATTTT CASSPSPKTTDTQYF
TRBJ2-7 TRBV28 - - TGTGCCAGCAGTTATTTCAGGGCCCCCTACGAGCAGTACTTC CASSYFRAPYEQYF
TRBJ1-4 TRBV19 - - TGTGCCAGTACCCCGTCGGGACTTGTTGAAAAACTGTTTTTT CASTPSGLVEKLFF
TRBJ1-3 TRBV2 few - TGTGCCAGCAGTGACTTCTCTGGAAACACCATATATTTT CASSDFSGNTIYF
TRBJ2-7 TRBV28 - TRBD2 TGTGCCAGCAGCCGCCCGGGAGGGAATTCCTACGAGCAGTACTTC CASSRPGGNSYEQYF
TRBJ1-4 TRBV7-3 - - TGTGCCAGCAGCCGTCGCGGTCCTCTATCCATTGCAACTAATGAAAAACTGTTTTTT CASSRRGPLSIATNEKLFF
TRBJ2-7 TRBV28 few - TGTGCCAGCACCGTGGGGGCAGTTCCCTACGAGCAGTACTTC CASTVGAVPYEQYF
TRBJ2-7 TRBV7-8 few TRBD1 TGTGCCAGCAGCAGTAAAGGACTGGACAGGGGGCCCAAAACCTACGAGCAGTACTTC CASSSKGLDRGPKTYEQYF
TRBJ2-6 TRBV28 - TRBD1 TGTGCCAGCACCCCTTTCCAGGGGGCCAGATCTGGGGCCAACGTCCTGACTTTC CASTPFQGARSGANVLTF
TRBJ2-7 TRBV5-6 - TRBD1 TGTGCCAGCAGCTTGGGGGGGACAGGGGCCCTCATTACCGTCTACGAGCAGTACTTC CASSLGGTGALITVYEQYF
TRBJ2-1 TRBV9 - TRBD2 TGTGCCAGCAGCCCCCGAATTTATAGCGGGAGTGGATCCTACAATGAGCAGTTCTTC CASSPRIYSGSGSYNEQFF
TRBJ1-6 TRBV20-1 - - TGCAGTGCTGAGAGGGGGTCTGCTCTCCACTTT CSAERGSALHF
TRBJ2-5 TRBV5-1 - TRBD2 TGCGCCAGCAGCTTCGGGACTAACAAAGAGACCCAGTACTTC CASSFGTNKETQYF
TRBJ2-7 TRBV5-1 - TRBD2 TGCGCCAGCAGCTTGGGGACTAGCGGGGTCGAGCAGTACTTC CASSLGTSGVEQYF
TRBJ1-2 TRBV18 - TRBD1 TGTGCCAGCTCACCGACAGGGGAGGTCTATGGCTACACCTTC CASSPTGEVYGYTF
TRBJ1-6 TRBV30 few - TGTGCCTGGAGAAGTCAGGGGAATTCACCCCTCCACTTT CAWRSQGNSPLHF
TRBJ2-3 TRBV7-9 - TRBD2 TGTGCCAGCAGCCCCACCCGGGGGGAAACAACAGATACGCAGTATTTT CASSPTRGETTDTQYF
TRBJ1-2 TRBV19 few - TGTGCCAGTAGTAGGTACACCTATGGCTACACCTTC CASSRYTYGYTF
TRBJ2-2 TRBV7-9 - TRBD2 TGTGCCAGCAGCATTTTGACTAGCGGGATTCGCAACACCGGGGAGCTGTTTTTT CASSILTSGIRNTGELFF
TRBJ1-3 TRBV27 few TRBD1 TGTGCCAGCAGTTACAGGGGCGGCTACTCTGGAAACACCATATATTTT CASSYRGGYSGNTIYF
TRBJ2-5 TRBV19 few - TGTGCCAGTAGTCGGCAGACTCAAGAGACCCAGTACTTC CASSRQTQETQYF
TRBJ2-3 TRBV20-1 - - TGCAGTCCTGTGCGGGGAGATACGCAGTATTTT CSPVRGDTQYF
TRBJ2-5 TRBV10-2 - TRBD2 TGCGCCAGCAGTTCCGGACGTGCGGGGGGGCCGGAGACCCAGTACTTC CASSSGRAGGPETQYF
TRBJ2-5 TRBV5-1 few - TGCGCCAGCAGCTTGGCCCTAGGGGTACGGGAGACCCAGTACTTC CASSLALGVRETQYF
TRBJ1-1 TRBV21-1 - - TGTGCCAGCAGAAAAGGTACGAGAGCTTTCTTT CASRKGTRAFF
TRBJ1-1 TRBV19 few TRBD1 TGTGCCAGTACTACGGGACAGACGAACACTGAAGCTTTCTTT CASTTGQTNTEAFF